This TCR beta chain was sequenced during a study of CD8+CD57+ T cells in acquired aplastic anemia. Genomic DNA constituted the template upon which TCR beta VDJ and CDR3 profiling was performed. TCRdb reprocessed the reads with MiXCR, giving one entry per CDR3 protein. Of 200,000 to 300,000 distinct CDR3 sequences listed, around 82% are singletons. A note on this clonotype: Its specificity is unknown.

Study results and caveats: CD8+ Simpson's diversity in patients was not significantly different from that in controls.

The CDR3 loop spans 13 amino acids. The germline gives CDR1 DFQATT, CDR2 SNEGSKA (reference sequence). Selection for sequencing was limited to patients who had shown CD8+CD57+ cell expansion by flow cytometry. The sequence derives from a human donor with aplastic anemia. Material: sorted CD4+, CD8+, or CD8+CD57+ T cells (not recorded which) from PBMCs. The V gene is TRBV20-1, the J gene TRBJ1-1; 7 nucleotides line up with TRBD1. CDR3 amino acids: CSIRGRVDVEAFF. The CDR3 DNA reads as TGCAGCATTAGGGGGCGGGTGGACGTCGAAGCTTTCTTT.